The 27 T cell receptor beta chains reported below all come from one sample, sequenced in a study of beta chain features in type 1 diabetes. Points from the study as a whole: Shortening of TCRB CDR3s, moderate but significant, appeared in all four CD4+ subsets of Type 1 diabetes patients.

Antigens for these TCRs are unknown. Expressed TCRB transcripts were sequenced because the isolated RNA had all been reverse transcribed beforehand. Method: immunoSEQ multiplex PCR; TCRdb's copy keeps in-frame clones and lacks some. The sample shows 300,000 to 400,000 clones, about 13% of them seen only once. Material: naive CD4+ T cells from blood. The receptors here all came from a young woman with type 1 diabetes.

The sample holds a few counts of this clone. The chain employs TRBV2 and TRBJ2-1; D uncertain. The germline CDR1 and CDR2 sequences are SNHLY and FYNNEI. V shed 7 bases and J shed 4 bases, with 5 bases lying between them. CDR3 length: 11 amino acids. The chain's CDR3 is CASTTYNEQFF. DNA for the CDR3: TGTGCCAGCACTACGTACAATGAGCAGTTCTTC.

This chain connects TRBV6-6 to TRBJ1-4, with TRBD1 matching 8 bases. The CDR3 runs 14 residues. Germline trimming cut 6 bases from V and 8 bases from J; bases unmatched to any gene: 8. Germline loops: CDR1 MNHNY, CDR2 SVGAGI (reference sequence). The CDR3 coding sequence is TGTGCCAGCAGGGCAGGGGGCGCTGGGGAAAAACTGTTTTTT. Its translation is CASRAGGAGEKLFF.

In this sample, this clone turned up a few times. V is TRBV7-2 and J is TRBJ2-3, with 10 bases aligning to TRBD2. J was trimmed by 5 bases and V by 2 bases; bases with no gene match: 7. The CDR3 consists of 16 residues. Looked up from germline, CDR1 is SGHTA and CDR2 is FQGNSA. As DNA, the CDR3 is TGTGCCAGCAGCTTATGGCTAGCGGGAGAGGGAGATACGCAGTATTTT. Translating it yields CASSLWLAGEGDTQYF.

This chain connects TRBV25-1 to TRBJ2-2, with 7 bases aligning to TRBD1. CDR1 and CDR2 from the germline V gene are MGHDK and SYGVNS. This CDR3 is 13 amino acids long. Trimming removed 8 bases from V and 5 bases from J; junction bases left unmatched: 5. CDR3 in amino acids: CASQHRGTGELFF. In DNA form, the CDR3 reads TGTGCCAGCCAACACAGGGGAACCGGGGAGCTGTTTTTT.

The CDR3 loop reads CASSEGRDRAFGYTF. The CDR3 DNA sequence: TGTGCCAGCAGTGAAGGACGGGACAGGGCTTTTGGCTACACCTTC. The V gene is TRBV2, the J gene TRBJ1-2; 9 bases align to TRBD1. V lost 1 base and J lost 7; bases outside the gene matches: 7. From germline, CDR1 is SNHLY and CDR2 FYNNEI. CDR3 length equals 15 residues.

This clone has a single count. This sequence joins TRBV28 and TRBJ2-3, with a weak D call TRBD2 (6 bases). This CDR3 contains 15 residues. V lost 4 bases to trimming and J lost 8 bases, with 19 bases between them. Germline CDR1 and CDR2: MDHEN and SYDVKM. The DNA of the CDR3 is TGTGCCAGCAGTTCACGGGACTCCCGCATTGGTACGCAGTATTTT. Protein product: CASSSRDSRIGTQYF. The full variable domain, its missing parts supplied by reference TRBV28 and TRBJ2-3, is DVKVTQSSRYLVKRTGEKVFLECVQDMDHENMFWYRQDPGLGLRLIYFSYDVKMKEKGDIPEGYSVSREKKERFSLILESASTNQTSMYLCASSSRDSRIGTQYFGPGTRLTVL.

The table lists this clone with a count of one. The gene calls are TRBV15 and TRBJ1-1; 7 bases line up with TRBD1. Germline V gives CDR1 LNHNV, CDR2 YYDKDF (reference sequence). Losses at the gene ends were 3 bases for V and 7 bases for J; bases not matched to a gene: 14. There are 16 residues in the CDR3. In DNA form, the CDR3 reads TGTGCCACCAGCAGGGGGATAGCCACAGGGGAAGGTGAAGCTTTCTTT. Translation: CATSRGIATGEGEAFF.

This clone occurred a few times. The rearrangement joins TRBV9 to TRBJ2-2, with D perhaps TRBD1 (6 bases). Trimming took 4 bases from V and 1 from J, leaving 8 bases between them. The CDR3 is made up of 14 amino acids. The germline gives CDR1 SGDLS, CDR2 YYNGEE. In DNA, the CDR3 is TGTGCCAGCAGCAGGGGACAGAACACCGGGGAGCTGTTTTTT. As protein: CASSRGQNTGELFF.

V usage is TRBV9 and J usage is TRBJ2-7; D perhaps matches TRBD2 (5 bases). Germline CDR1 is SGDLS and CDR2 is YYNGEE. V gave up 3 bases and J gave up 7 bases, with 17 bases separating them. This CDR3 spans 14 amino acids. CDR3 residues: CASSAEEVLREQYF. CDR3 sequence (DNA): TGTGCCAGCAGCGCCGAGGAGGTTTTACGAGAGCAGTACTTC.

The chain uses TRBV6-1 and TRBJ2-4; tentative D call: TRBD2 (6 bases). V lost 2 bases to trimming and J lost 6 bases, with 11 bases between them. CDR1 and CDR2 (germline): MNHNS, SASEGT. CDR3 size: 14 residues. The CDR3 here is CASSEQEGRNIQYF. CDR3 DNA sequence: TGTGCCAGCAGTGAACAGGAGGGCCGAAACATTCAGTACTTC.

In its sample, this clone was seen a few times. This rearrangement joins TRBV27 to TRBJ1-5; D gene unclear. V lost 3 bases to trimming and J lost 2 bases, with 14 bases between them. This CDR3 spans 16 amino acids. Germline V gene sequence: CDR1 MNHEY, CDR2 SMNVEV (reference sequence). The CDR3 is CASSLSGVGGNQPQHF. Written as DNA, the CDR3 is TGTGCCAGCAGTTTGAGCGGGGTAGGAGGCAATCAGCCCCAGCATTTT.

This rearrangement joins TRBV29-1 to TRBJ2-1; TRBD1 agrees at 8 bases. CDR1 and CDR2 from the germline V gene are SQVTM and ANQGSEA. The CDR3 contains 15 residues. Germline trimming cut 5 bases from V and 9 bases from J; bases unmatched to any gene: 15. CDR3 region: CSVRGRGQEKGEQFF. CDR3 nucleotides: TGCAGCGTTCGAGGAAGGGGACAGGAGAAGGGTGAGCAGTTCTTC.

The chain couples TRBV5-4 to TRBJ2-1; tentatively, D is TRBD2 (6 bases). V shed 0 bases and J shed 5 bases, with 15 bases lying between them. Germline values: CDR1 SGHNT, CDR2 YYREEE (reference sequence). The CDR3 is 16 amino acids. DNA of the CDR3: TGTGCCAGCAGCTTGGGGGGGGACTCCCTTCACAATGAGCAGTTCTTC. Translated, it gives CASSLGGDSLHNEQFF.

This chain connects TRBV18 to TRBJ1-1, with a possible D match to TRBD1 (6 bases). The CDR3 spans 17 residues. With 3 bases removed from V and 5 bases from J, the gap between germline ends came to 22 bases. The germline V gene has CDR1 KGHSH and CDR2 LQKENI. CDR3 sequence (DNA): TGTGCCAGCTCACCCCAAGGGTCAGGGGCGCGGGGGACTGAAGCTTTCTTT. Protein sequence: CASSPQGSGARGTEAFF.

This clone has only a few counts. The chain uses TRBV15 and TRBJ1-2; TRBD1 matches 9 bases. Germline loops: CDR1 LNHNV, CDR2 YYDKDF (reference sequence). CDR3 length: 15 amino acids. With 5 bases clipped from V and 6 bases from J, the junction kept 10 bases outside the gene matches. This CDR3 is CATSPRMDRGNGYTF. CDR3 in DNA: TGTGCCACCAGCCCACGGATGGACAGGGGAAATGGCTACACCTTC.

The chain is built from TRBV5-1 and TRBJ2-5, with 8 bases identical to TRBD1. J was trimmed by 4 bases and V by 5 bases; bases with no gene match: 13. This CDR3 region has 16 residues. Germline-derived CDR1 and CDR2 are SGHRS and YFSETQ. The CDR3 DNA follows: TGCGCCAGCAGTCTGATGACAGGGGATTTAGGAGAGACCCAGTACTTC. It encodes CASSLMTGDLGETQYF.

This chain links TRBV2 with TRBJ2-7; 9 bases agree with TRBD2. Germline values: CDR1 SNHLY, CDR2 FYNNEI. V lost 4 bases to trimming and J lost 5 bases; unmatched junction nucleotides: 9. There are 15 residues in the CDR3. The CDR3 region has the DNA TGTGCCAGCAGTGGTGTAGCGGGAGTCTATGACGAGCAGTACTTC. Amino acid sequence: CASSGVAGVYDEQYF.

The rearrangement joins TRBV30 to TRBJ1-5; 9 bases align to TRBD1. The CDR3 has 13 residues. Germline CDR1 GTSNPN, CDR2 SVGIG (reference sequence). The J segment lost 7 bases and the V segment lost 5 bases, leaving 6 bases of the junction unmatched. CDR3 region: CAWAGQGGQPQHF. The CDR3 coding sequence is TGTGCCTGGGCGGGACAGGGCGGACAGCCCCAGCATTTT.

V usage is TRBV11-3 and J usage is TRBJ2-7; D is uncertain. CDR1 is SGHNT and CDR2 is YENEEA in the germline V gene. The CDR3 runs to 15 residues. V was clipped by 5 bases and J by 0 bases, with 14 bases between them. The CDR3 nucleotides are TGTGCCAGCAGCCTCACGGTTGGAGCCTCCTACGAGCAGTACGTC. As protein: CASSLTVGASYEQYV.

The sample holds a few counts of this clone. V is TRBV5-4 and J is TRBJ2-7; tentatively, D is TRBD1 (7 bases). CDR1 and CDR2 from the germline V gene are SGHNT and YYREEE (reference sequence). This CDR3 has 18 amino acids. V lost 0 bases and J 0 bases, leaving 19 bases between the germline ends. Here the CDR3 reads CASSLGLPGAGGSYEQYF. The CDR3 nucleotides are TGTGCCAGCAGCTTGGGCCTCCCGGGGGCAGGGGGCTCCTACGAGCAGTACTTC.

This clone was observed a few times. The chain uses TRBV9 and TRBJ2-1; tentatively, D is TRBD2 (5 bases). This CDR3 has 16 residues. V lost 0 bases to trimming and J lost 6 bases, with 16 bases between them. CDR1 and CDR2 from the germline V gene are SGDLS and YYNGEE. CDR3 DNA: TGTGCCAGCAGCGTAGAAAGGACTCCGCCCGGCAATGAGCAGTTCTTC. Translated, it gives CASSVERTPPGNEQFF. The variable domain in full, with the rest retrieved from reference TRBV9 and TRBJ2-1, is DSGVTQTPKHLITATGQRVTLRCSPRSGDLSVYWYQQSLDQGLQFLIQYYNGEERAKGNILERFSAQQFPDLHSELNLSSLELGDSALYFCASSVERTPPGNEQFFGPGTRLTVL.

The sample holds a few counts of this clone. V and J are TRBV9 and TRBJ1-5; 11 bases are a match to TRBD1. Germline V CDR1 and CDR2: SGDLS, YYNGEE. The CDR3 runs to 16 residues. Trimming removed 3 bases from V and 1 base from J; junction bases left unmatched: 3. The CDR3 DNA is TGTGCCAGCAGCGCAGGACAGGGGGCGAGCAATCAGCCCCAGCATTTT. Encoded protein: CASSAGQGASNQPQHF.

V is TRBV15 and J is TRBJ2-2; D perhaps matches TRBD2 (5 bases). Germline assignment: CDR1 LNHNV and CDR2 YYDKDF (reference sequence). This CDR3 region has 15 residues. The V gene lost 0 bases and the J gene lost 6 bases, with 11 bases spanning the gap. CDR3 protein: CATSRDAPSSGELFF. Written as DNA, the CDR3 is TGTGCCACCAGCAGAGATGCGCCTAGCTCCGGGGAGCTGTTTTTT.

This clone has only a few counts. The CDR3 coding sequence is TGTGCCACCAGCATAGAAACAGGGGCGGGTCAGCCCCAGCATTTT. Its translation: CATSIETGAGQPQHF. The rearrangement uses TRBV15 and TRBJ1-5, with 7 bases lining up with TRBD1. Germline CDR1 reads LNHNV; CDR2 reads YYDKDF (reference sequence). The CDR3 has 15 residues. V shed 4 bases, J shed 6 bases, and the junction held 9 bases outside the gene matches.

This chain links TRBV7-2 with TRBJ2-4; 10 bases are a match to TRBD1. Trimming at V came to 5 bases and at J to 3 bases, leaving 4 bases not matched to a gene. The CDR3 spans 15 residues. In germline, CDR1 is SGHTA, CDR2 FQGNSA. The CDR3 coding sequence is TGTGCCAGCAGCGCCCGGGACAGGGGCAAAAACATTCAGTACTTC. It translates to CASSARDRGKNIQYF. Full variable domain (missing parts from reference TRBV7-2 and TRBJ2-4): GAGVSQSPSNKVTEKGKDVELRCDPISGHTALYWYRQSLGQGLEFLIYFQGNSAPDKSGLPSDRFSAERTGGSVSTLTIQRTQQEDSAVYLCASSARDRGKNIQYFGAGTRLSVL.

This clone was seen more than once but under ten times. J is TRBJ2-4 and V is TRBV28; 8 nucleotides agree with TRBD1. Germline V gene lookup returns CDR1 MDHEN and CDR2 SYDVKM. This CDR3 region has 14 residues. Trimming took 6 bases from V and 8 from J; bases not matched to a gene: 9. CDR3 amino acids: CASRTPGGSYIQYF. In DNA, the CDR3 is TGTGCCAGCAGGACTCCAGGGGGCTCTTACATTCAGTACTTC.

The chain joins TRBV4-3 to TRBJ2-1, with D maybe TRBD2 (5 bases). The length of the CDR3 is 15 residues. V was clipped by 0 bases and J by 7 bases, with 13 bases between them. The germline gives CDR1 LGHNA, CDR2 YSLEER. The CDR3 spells CASSQELGTSNEQFF. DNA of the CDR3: TGCGCCAGCAGCCAAGAACTAGGAACTTCTAATGAGCAGTTCTTC.